This T cell receptor beta chain was profiled in a study of cytomegalovirus exposure and HLA in healthy donors. Study-wide results and caveats: TCR beta V- and J-gene trimming, according to a later analysis, was linked to a missense DCLRE1C variant. Earlier analysis yielded a pattern in which most TCR beta V segments were productive about 87% or about 30% of the time. Within a later analysis, the majority of CMV-associated TCR beta chains appeared HLA-restricted.

The PCR employed 60 Vbeta primers together with 13 Jbeta primers. In the original workflow: There were 70 million to 95 million unique TCR beta chains by a later count, and approximately 11 million of them were shared. This table comes from immunoSEQ multiplex PCR, and its TCRdb copy is limited to in-frame clones, with some not included. The DNA gave D and trimming, while V, J and clone size come from that table. The table lists 100,000 to 150,000 clones, about 80% of them singletons. This clone was counted only a few times. Antigen specificity is unknown. The TCR originated in a woman in her fifties or sixties in good health and CMV-seropositive. Sequences were obtained from PBMCs.

CDR3 amino acids: CASSTEMGAEVYGYTF. Here the CDR3 DNA reads TGTGCCAGCAGCACCGAGATGGGGGCGGAGGTCTATGGCTACACCTTC. The chain couples TRBV5-6 to TRBJ1-2, with D possibly being TRBD1 (6 bases). The CDR3 loop spans 16 amino acids. Trimming cost V 4 bases and J 4 bases, with 20 bases left between them. Per the germline V gene, CDR1 is SGHDT and CDR2 is YYEEEE.